The rows below give T cell receptor beta chains drawn from one sample of a study of T cells after yellow fever vaccination. TCRdb reprocessed the 5' RACE reads via MiXCR and lists one record per CDR3 protein. The sample has roughly 120,000 distinct CDR3 sequences, more than 7.5% seen once; the top ten hold about 25%. Here the sequenced sample was CD8+ T cells sorted from PBMCs, taken 45 days after the yellow fever booster vaccination. These receptor sequences come from a man aged 25-45 years who received the YFV17D yellow fever vaccine. CDR3s include the opening cysteine and the closing phenylalanine or tryptophan. The order of the fields is V gene, CDR3 protein.

v_gene: TRBV29-1; CDR3aa: CSVGTGISNTEAFF
v_gene: TRBV4-1; CDR3aa: CASSATGNEQYF
v_gene: TRBV7-8; CDR3aa: CASSEASTDTQYF
v_gene: TRBV20-1; CDR3aa: CSARDSLGGLPYF
v_gene: TRBV7-3; CDR3aa: CASSKGLAGAGDTQYF
v_gene: TRBV7-3; CDR3aa: CASRLPLSRTEIITNTGELFF
v_gene: TRBV4-2; CDR3aa: CASSQDKESPPQHF
v_gene: TRBV4-3; CDR3aa: CASSRARSGDTQYF
v_gene: TRBV13; CDR3aa: CASSLQGATNEKLFF
v_gene: TRBV5-1; CDR3aa: CASSLAEGLAKGGELFF
v_gene: TRBV11-2; CDR3aa: CASTNSGPAYNEQFF
v_gene: TRBV18; CDR3aa: CASSPWGLVYEQYF
v_gene: TRBV15; CDR3aa: CATSRDVMLF
v_gene: TRBV11-2; CDR3aa: CASSRLTATNEKLFF
v_gene: TRBV7-9; CDR3aa: CAAGRGNTIYF
v_gene: TRBV29-1; CDR3aa: CSVVVPRGQETQYF
v_gene: TRBV9; CDR3aa: CASSVGGDSREQYF
v_gene: TRBV5-6; CDR3aa: CASSLGGGRAEQFF
v_gene: TRBV4-3; CDR3aa: CASSQDLAGARYEQYF
v_gene: TRBV20-1; CDR3aa: CSARAPRVAGKTDTQYF
v_gene: TRBV29-1; CDR3aa: CSAAGTGSSYEQYF
v_gene: TRBV27; CDR3aa: CASSLSGVSEQFF
v_gene: TRBV6-5; CDR3aa: CASRLRDRAPNEQFF
v_gene: TRBV5-1; CDR3aa: CATRGGEAATDTQYF
v_gene: TRBV28; CDR3aa: CASSLWGREAAGELFF
v_gene: TRBV7-6; CDR3aa: CASSLGGYSTDTQYF
v_gene: TRBV27; CDR3aa: CASSSAPGNTEAFF
v_gene: TRBV20-1; CDR3aa: CSAGPGLQGIYEQYF
v_gene: TRBV28; CDR3aa: CASSPGTGGSYEQYF
v_gene: TRBV7-2; CDR3aa: CASTPGVGYGYTF
v_gene: TRBV15; CDR3aa: CATSTGESYNEQFF